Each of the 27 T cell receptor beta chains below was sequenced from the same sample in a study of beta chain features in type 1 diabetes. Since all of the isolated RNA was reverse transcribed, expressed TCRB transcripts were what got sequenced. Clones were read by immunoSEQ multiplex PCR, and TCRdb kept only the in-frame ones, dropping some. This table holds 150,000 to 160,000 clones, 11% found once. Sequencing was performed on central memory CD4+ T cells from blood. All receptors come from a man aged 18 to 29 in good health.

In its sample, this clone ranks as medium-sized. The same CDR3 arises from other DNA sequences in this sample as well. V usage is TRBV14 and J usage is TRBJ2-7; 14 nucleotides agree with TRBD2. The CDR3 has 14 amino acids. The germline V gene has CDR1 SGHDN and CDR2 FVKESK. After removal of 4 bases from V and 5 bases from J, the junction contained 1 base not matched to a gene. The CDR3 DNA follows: TGTGCCAGCAGCCCGACTAGCGGGGGGGACGAGCAGTACTTC. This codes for CASSPTSGGDEQYF.

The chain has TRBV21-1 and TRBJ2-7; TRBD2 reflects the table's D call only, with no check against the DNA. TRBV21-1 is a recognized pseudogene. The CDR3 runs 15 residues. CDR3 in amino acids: CASSKGTSGNYEQYF. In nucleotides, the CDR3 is TGTGCCAGCAGCAAGGGGACTAGCGGAAACTACGAGCAGTACTTC.

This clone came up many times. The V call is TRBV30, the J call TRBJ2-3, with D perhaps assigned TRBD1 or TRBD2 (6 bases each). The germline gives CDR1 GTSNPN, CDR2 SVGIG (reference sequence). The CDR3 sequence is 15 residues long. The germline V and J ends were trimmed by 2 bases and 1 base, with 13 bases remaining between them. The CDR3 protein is CAWSPGRGRTDTQYF. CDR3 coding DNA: TGTGCCTGGAGTCCCGGACGGGGGCGCACAGATACGCAGTATTTT.

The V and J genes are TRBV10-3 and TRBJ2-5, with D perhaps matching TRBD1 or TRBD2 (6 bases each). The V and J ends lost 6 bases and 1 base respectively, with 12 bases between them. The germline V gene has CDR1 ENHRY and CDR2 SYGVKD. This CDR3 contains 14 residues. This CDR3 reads CAISGPGAQETQYF. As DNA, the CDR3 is TGTGCCATCAGCGGGCCGGGGGCCCAAGAGACCCAGTACTTC.

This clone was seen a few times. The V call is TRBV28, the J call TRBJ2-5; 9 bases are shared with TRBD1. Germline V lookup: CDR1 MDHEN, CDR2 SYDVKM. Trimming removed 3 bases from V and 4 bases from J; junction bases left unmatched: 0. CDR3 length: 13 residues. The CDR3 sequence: CASSLTGGETQYF. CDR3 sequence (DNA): TGTGCCAGCAGTTTGACAGGGGGAGAGACCCAGTACTTC.

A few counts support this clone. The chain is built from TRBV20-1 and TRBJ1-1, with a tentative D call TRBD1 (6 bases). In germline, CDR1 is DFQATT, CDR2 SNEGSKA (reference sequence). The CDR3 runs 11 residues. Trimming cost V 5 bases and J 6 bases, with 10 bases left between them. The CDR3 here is CSAHRVPEAFF. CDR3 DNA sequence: TGCAGTGCTCACAGGGTGCCTGAAGCTTTCTTT.

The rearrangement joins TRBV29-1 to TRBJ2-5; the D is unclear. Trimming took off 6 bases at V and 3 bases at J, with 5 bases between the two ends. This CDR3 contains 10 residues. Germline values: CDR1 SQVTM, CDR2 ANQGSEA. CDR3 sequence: CSVMEETQYF. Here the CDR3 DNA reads TGCAGCGTGATGGAAGAGACCCAGTACTTC.

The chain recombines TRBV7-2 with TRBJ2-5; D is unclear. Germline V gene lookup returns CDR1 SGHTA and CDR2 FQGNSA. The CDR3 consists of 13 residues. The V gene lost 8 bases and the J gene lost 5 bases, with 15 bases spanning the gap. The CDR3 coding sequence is TGTGCCAGCCTTAGGCCAGGCAGCGAGACCCAGTACTTC. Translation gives CASLRPGSETQYF. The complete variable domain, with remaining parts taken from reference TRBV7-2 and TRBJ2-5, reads GAGVSQSPSNKVTEKGKDVELRCDPISGHTALYWYRQSLGQGLEFLIYFQGNSAPDKSGLPSDRFSAERTGGSVSTLTIQRTQQEDSAVYLCASLRPGSETQYFGPGTRLLVL.

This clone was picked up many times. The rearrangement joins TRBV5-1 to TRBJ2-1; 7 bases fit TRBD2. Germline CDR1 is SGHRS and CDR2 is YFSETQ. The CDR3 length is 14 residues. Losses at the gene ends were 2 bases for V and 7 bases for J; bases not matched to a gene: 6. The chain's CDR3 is CASSFVAGANEQFF. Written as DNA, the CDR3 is TGCGCCAGCAGCTTCGTGGCGGGAGCGAATGAGCAGTTCTTC. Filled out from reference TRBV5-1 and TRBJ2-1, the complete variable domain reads KAGVTQTPRYLIKTRGQQVTLSCSPISGHRSVSWYQQTPGQGLQFLFEYFSETQRNKGNFPGRFSGRQFSNSRSEMNVSTLELGDSALYLCASSFVAGANEQFFGPGTRLTVL.

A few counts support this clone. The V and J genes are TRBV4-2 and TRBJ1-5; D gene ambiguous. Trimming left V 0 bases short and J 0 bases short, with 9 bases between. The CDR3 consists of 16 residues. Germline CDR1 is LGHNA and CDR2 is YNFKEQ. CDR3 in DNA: TGTGCCAGCAGCCAAGAAGTGGACGGTAGCAATCAGCCCCAGCATTTT. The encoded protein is CASSQEVDGSNQPQHF.

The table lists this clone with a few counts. The CDR3 sequence is CASSLPSGGAGETQYF. The CDR3 DNA reads TGTGCCAGCAGCTTACCTAGCGGGGGGGCCGGAGAGACCCAGTACTTC. The chain links TRBV7-2 to TRBJ2-5; 12 nucleotides line up with TRBD2. CDR3 length: 16 residues. With 2 bases clipped from V and 4 bases from J, the junction kept 5 bases outside the gene matches. CDR1 and CDR2 from the germline V gene are SGHTA and FQGNSA.

CDR3 region: CASSQGLGSYGYTF. CDR3 bases: TGTGCCAGCAGCCAAGGGCTTGGTTCGTATGGCTACACCTTC. The chain employs TRBV4-2 and TRBJ1-2; D is unclear. From germline, CDR1 is LGHNA and CDR2 YNFKEQ. The CDR3 is 14 residues long. The V end lost 1 base, the J end lost 5 bases, and 11 bases lay between the germline ends.

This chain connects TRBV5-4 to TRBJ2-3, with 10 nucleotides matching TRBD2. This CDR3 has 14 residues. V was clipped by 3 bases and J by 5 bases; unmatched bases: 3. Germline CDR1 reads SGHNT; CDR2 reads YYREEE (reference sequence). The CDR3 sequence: CASSSRLAGDTQYF. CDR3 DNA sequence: TGTGCCAGCAGCTCCCGACTAGCGGGAGATACGCAGTATTTT.

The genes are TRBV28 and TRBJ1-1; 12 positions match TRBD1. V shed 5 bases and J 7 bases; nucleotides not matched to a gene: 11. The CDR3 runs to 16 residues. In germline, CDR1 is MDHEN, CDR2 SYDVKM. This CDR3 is CASSETLGQGAVEAFF. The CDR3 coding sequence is TGTGCCAGCAGTGAGACCCTGGGACAGGGGGCGGTTGAAGCTTTCTTT.

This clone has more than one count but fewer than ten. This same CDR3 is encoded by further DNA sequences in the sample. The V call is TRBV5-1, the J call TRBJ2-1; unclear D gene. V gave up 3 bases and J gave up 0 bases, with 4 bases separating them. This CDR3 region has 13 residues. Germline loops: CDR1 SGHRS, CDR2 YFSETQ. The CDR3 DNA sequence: TGCGCCAGCAGCTCTAGCTCCTACAATGAGCAGTTCTTC. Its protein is CASSSSSYNEQFF.

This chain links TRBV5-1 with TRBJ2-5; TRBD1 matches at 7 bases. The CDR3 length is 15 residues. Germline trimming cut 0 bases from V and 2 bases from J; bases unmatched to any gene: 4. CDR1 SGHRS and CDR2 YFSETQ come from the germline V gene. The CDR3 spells CASSLEGGGQETQYF. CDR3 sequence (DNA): TGCGCCAGCAGCTTGGAAGGGGGCGGACAAGAGACCCAGTACTTC. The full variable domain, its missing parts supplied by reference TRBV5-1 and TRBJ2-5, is KAGVTQTPRYLIKTRGQQVTLSCSPISGHRSVSWYQQTPGQGLQFLFEYFSETQRNKGNFPGRFSGRQFSNSRSEMNVSTLELGDSALYLCASSLEGGGQETQYFGPGTRLLVL.

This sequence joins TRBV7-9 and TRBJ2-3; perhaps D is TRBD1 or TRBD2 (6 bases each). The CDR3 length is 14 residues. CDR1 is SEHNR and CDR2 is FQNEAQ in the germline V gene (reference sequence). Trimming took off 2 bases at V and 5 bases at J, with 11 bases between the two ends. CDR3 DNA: TGTGCCAGCAGCTTAACCGGGGGCCGAGATACGCAGTATTTT. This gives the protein CASSLTGGRDTQYF. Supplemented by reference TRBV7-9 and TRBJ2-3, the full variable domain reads DTGVSQNPRHKITKRGQNVTFRCDPISEHNRLYWYRQTLGQGPEFLTYFQNEAQLEKSRLLSDRFSAERPKGSFSTLEIQRTEQGDSAMYLCASSLTGGRDTQYFGPGTRLTVL.

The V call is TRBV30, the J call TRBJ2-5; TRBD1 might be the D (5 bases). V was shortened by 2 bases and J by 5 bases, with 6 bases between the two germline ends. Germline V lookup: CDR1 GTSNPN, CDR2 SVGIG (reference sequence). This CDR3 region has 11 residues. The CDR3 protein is CAWSHRETQYF. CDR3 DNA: TGTGCCTGGAGTCACAGGGAGACCCAGTACTTC.

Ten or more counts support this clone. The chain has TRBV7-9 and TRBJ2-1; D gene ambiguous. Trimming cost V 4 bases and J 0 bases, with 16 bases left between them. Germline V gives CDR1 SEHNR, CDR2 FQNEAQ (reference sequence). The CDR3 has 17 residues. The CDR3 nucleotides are TGTGCCAGCAGCTCCAGCTCGCGCCGGAGCTCCTACAATGAGCAGTTCTTC. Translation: CASSSSSRRSSYNEQFF.

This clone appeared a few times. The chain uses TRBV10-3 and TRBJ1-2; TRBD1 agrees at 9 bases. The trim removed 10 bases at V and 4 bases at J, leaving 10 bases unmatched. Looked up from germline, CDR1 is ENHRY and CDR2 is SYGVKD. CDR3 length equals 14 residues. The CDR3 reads CASRGTGSGYGYTF. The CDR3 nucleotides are TGTGCCAGCAGGGGGACAGGGTCTGGCTATGGCTACACCTTC.

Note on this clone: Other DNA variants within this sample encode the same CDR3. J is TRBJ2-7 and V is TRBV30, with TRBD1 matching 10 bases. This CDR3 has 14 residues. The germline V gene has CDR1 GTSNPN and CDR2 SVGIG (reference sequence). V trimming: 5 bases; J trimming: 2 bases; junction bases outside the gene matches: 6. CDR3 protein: CAWGRDRGTYEQYF. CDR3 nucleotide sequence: TGTGCCTGGGGTAGGGACAGGGGAACCTACGAGCAGTACTTC.

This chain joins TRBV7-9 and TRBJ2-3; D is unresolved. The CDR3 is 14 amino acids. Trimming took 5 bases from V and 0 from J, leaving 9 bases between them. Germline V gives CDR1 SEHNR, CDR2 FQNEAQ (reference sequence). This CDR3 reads CASSPLRSTDTQYF. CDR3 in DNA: TGTGCCAGCAGCCCACTCCGGAGCACAGATACGCAGTATTTT.

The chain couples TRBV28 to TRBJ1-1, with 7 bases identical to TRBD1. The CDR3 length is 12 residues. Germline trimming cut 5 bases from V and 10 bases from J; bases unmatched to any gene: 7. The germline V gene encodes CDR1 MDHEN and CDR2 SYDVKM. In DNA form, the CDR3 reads TGTGCCAGCAGTAAGGAGACAGGGTTAGCTTTCTTT. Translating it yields CASSKETGLAFF.

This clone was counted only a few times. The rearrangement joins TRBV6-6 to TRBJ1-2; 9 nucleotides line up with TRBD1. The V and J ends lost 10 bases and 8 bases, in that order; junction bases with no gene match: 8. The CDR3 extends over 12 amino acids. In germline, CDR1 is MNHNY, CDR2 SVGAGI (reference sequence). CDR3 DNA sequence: TGTGCCATCAGCGGGACAGGGCAAGGCTACACCTTC. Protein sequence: CAISGTGQGYTF.

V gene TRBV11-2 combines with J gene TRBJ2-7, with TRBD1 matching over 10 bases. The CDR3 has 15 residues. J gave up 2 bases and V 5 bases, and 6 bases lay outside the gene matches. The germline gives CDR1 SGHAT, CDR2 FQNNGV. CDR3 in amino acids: CASSPRTGGTYEQYF. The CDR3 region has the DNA TGTGCCAGCAGCCCTCGGACAGGGGGGACCTACGAGCAGTACTTC.

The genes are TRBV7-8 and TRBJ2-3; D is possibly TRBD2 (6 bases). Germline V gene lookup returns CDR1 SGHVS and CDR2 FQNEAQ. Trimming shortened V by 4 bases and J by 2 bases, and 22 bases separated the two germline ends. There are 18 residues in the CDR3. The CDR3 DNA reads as TGTGCCAGCAGCTCGACGGCTACCGGGCGGGGCTACACAGATACGCAGTATTTT. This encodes CASSSTATGRGYTDTQYF. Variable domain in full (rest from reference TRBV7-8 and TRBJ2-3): GAGVSQSPRYKVAKRGQDVALRCDPISGHVSLFWYQQALGQGPEFLTYFQNEAQLDKSGLPSDRFFAERPEGSVSTLKIQRTQQEDSAVYLCASSSTATGRGYTDTQYFGPGTRLTVL.

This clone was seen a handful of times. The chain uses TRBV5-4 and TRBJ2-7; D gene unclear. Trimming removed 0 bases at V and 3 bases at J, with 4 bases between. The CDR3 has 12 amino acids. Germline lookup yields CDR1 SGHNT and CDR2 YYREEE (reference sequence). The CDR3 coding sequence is TGTGCCAGCAGCTTGGGGTACTACGAGCAGTACTTC. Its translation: CASSLGYYEQYF. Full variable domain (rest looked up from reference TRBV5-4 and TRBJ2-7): ETGVTQSPTHLIKTRGQQVTLRCSSQSGHNTVSWYQQALGQGPQFIFQYYREEENGRGNFPPRFSGLQFPNYSSELNVNALELDDSALYLCASSLGYYEQYFGPGTRLTVT.